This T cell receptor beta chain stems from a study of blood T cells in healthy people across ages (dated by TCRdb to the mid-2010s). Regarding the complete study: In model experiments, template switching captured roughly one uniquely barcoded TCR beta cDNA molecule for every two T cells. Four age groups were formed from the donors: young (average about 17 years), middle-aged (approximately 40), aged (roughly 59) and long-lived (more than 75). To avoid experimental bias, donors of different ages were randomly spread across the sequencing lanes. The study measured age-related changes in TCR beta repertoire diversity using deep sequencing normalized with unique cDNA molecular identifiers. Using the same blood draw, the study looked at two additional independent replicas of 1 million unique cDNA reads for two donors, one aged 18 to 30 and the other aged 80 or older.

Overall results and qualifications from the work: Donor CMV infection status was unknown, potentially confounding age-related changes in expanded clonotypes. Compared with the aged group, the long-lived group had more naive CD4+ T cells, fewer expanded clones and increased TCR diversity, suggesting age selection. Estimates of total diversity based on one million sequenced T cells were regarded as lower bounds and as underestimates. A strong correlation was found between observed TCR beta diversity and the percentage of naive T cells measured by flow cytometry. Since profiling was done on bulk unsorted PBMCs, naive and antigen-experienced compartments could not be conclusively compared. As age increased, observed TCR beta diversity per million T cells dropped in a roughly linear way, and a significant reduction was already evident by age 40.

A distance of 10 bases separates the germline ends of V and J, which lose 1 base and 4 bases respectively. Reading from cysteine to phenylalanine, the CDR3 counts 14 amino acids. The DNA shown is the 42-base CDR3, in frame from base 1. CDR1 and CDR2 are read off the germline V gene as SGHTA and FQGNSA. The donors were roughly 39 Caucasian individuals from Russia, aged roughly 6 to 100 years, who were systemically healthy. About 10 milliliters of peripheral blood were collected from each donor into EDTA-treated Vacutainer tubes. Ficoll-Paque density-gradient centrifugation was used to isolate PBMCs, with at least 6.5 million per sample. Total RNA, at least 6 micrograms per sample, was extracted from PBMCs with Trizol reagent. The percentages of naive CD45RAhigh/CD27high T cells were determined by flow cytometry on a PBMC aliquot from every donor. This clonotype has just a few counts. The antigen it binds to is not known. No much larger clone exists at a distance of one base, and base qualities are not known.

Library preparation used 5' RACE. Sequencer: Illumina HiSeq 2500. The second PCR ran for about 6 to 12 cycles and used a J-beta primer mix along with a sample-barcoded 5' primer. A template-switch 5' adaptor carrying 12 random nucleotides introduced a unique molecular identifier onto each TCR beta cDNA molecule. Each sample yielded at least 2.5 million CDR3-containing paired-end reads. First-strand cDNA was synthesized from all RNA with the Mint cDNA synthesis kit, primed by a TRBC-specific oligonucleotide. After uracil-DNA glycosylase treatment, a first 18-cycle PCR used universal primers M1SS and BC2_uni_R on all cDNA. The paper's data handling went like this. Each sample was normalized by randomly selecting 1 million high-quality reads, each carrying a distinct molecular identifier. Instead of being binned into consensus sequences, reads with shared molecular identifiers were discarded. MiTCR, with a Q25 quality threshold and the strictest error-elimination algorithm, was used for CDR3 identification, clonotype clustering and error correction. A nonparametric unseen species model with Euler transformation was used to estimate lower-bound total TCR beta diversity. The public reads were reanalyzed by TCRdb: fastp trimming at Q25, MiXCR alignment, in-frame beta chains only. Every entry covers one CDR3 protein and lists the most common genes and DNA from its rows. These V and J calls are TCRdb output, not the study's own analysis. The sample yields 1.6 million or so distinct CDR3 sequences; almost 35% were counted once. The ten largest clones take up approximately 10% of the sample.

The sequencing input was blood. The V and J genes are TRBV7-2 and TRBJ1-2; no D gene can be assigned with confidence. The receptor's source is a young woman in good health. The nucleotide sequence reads TGTGCCAGCAGCTTAGATTCAGGATCCTATGGCTACACCTTC. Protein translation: CASSLDSGSYGYTF.